These 9 T cell receptor beta chains came from one sample sequenced in a study of post-analysis software for immune sequencing data (dated by TCRdb to 2015 to 2017). Study-level results and caveats: Roughly 5 TRBV segments, including TRBV5-6, TRBV5-1 and TRBV20-1, were significantly more frequent in patients than controls.

The library was made by PCR. The listed sequencing device is Illumina HiSeq 2500. Unique molecular identifiers were incorporated into TCR beta cDNA libraries to reduce PCR and sequencing biases. TCRdb applied fastp at Q25 and MiXCR to the public reads, then kept only in-frame beta chains. Duplicate CDR3 protein sequences are folded into a single record with the most common DNA and genes. The sample table contains hundreds of thousands of distinct CDR3 sequences; only one count was recorded for around 60% of them. The ten largest clones capture approximately 10% of the sample. Their target antigens are unknown. What was sequenced was blood. Receptors originate from a girl aged 2-10 years with multiple sclerosis.

This chain links TRBV29-1 with TRBJ2-1; 11 nucleotides line up with TRBD2. This CDR3 has 15 amino acids. CDR1 is SQVTM and CDR2 is ANQGSEA in the germline V gene. Losses at the gene ends were 7 bases for V and 8 bases for J; bases not matched to a gene: 13. The CDR3 loop reads CSATGTSGRRDEQFF. The CDR3 coding sequence is TGCAGCGCCACTGGGACTAGCGGCCGTCGGGATGAGCAGTTCTTC.

V usage is TRBV4-2 and J usage is TRBJ1-2; D uncertain. CDR1 and CDR2 (germline): LGHNA, YNFKEQ. CDR3 length: 12 residues. V was shortened by 4 bases and J by 3 bases, with 6 bases between the two germline ends. The CDR3 here is CASSPPDYGYTF. CDR3 in DNA: TGTGCCAGCAGCCCGCCAGACTATGGCTACACCTTC.

As regards this clonotype: At one end the junction does not follow the germline gene, possibly because of a read error. J is TRBJ2-7 and V is TRBV20-1; D may be TRBD2 (5 bases). Looked up from germline, CDR1 is DFQATT and CDR2 is SNEGSKA (reference sequence). The CDR3 consists of 13 residues. The CDR3 DNA sequence: TGCAGTGTTAGAGGGAGAGGAACCTACGAGCAGTACTTC. Its protein product is CSVRGRGTYEQYF.

This clonotype is a singleton in its sample. V and J are TRBV3-1 and TRBJ2-1, with TRBD1 as a possible D gene (6 bases). There are 17 residues in the CDR3. The germline V and J ends were trimmed by 3 bases and 4 bases, with 19 bases remaining between them. The germline V gene encodes CDR1 LGHDT and CDR2 YNNKEL (reference sequence). This CDR3 is CASSHENPRGVYNEQFF. In DNA, the CDR3 is TGTGCCAGCAGCCACGAAAACCCCAGGGGCGTATACAATGAGCAGTTCTTC.

This clonotype appeared a single time. The chain combines TRBV29-1 with TRBJ1-4; 8 nucleotides line up with TRBD1. After removal of 6 bases from V and 6 bases from J, the junction contained 6 bases not matched to a gene. CDR3 length: 13 amino acids. Germline V gene data show CDR1 as SQVTM and CDR2 as ANQGSEA. CDR3 region: CSVRAGGDEKLFF. CDR3 DNA sequence: TGCAGCGTCCGAGCAGGGGGCGATGAAAAACTGTTTTTT.

This chain connects TRBV4-2 to TRBJ2-5, with D tentatively TRBD1 (7 bases). Germline lookup yields CDR1 LGHNA and CDR2 YNFKEQ. The V end was cut by 0 bases, the J end by 3 bases, with 17 bases between. CDR3 length: 17 residues. For the CDR3, the DNA is TGTGCCAGCAGCCAAGAGGGACAGAGCAGACTAGAAGAGACCCAGTACTTC. This sequence encodes CASSQEGQSRLEETQYF.

The CDR3 is CASSSQGLAGVKEQFF. CDR3 bases: TGTGCCAGCAGCTCACAGGGACTAGCGGGAGTGAAGGAGCAGTTCTTC. V and J are TRBV9 and TRBJ2-1; 14 nucleotides agree with TRBD2. The CDR3 runs 16 residues. V shed 4 bases, J shed 10 bases, and the junction held 10 bases outside the gene matches. Germline lookup yields CDR1 SGDLS and CDR2 YYNGEE.

This clonotype was observed a handful of times. The genes are TRBV6-5 and TRBJ2-1; 12 bases map to TRBD1. The CDR3 totals 15 residues. V lost 7 bases, J lost 8 bases, and 9 bases stayed unmatched. From germline, CDR1 is MNHEY and CDR2 SVGAGI. The CDR3 coding sequence is TGTGCCAGCACCAAAGGGACAGGGGGCTGGGATGAGCAGTTCTTC. It codes for CASTKGTGGWDEQFF.

J is TRBJ1-2 and V is TRBV10-3, with D tentatively TRBD1 (5 bases). The V and J ends lost 4 bases and 4 bases respectively, with 16 bases between them. CDR3 length: 15 amino acids. Germline loops: CDR1 ENHRY, CDR2 SYGVKD. CDR3 sequence: CAISAGTLRGYGYTF. CDR3 DNA: TGTGCCATCAGTGCCGGGACTTTGCGGGGCTATGGCTACACCTTC.